The subject of this entry is one T cell receptor (beta chain). Its antigen is currently not known. Base qualities are not recorded, but no much larger clone differs from it by a single base. Library generation was performed with the immunoSEQ multiplex PCR assay. For the multiplex PCR, a mixture combining 60 forward primers for TCR Vbeta segments and 13 reverse primers for TCR Jbeta segments was used. Amplification of the CDR3 region of rearranged TCR beta genes was performed with a multiplex PCR assay on genomic DNA. The Illumina HiSeq System was used to sequence the amplified TCR beta libraries as 87-base-pair reads. Turning to the authors' computational methods: A later analysis tallied 75 million to 95 million unique TCR beta chains across the 660 or so repertoires, and about 10 million of those chains were shared by two or more donors. A nearest-neighbor algorithm error-corrected the raw reads and collapsed the reads into unique sequences, merging closely related sequences to remove PCR and sequencing errors. Alignment of CDR3 sequences to IMGT reference sequences was used to assign V, D and J gene segments. Each retained sequence needed at least a six-nucleotide match to both a V gene segment and a J gene segment. A rearrangement counted as productive if the CDR3 had no stop codons and remained in frame with V and J, and every other rearrangement counted as non-productive. Following IMGT convention, CDR3 was defined as the stretch from the second conserved V-encoded cysteine up to the conserved J-encoded phenylalanine. The earlier analysis of about 610 of the donors excluded any sequence lacking an unambiguous match to a single V gene segment. An earlier analysis of under 750 of the donors called V segments functional above 56.7% productive rearrangements and segregating when the between-donor standard deviation exceeded 5%. A statistical classification framework was built for diagnosing cytomegalovirus status from the catalog of TCR beta chain sequences. A later analysis assigned V and J genes by comparing TCR nucleotide sequences with IMGT/GENE-DB human TR gene sequences. Using the TCRdist pipeline, a later analysis assigned CDR3 sequences along with most-parsimonious VDJ recombination scenarios. In a later analysis, each TCR beta chain was defined by its CDR3 amino acid sequence together with its V-gene family, and reads without a unique V-gene family were excluded. In a later analysis, 450 to 600 highly shared, low-generation-probability nucleotide sequences were removed to address suspected cross-contamination and a sequencing artifact. In a later analysis, a clonal expansion index was calculated for each public chain from normalized within-repertoire ranks of inferred template counts. Generation probabilities in a later analysis came from a VDJ recombination model fitted to out-of-frame rearrangements, and those results were checked against IGoR. In a later analysis, TCR-TCR, TCR-HLA and TCR-CMV co-occurrence was scored with hypergeometric tests, and a repertoire-size bias correction was applied to TCR pairs. A later analysis estimated false discovery rates by permuting HLA or CMV assignments 20 times. In a later analysis, co-occurring TCRs were grouped using DBSCAN, and TCRdist sequence similarity was added for clustering within HLA-allele-positive subsets. For co-occurrence clustering, repertoires with fewer than 30,000 or more than 120,000 public chains were excluded, along with about five repertoires with anomalous nucleotide sharing. What TCRdb holds here is the immuneACCESS table cut down to in-frame rearrangements. Part of the clones is not present; checked against another copy, under half of the missing clones reflect an unresolved V gene, and the others are unexplained. V and J calls and clone size come straight from that table; D and trimming were deduced from the DNA. The table for this sample lists 120,000 or so clones; 50% to 75% of them were counted only once. Of the sample, 8% to 9% is held by the ten largest clones.

This specimen belongs to a study of cytomegalovirus exposure and HLA in healthy donors (dated by TCRdb to the late 2010s). About the full investigation: According to an earlier analysis of 587 of the donors, about 180 million T cells yielded 90 million to 130 million unique TCR beta sequences and 250 to 350 Gb of sequence data. An early release covering roughly 640 HLA-typed donors comprised roughly 300 gigabases of sequencing data and around 80 million unique TCR sequences. Among the roughly 400 genotyped donors, approximately 81% belonged to the genetic ancestry cluster associated with self-reported Caucasian donors. The aim of the study was to test whether cataloging public T cell receptors could identify signatures of past pathogen exposure. The T cell repertoires of roughly 660 subjects were profiled by immunosequencing and related to cytomegalovirus serostatus. In addition to the first cohort of 666 subjects, a separate validation cohort of under 150 different subjects was used. To predict cytomegalovirus infection status, the study brought together high-throughput TCR immunosequencing, statistical association of individual TCRs with disease status, and machine learning. In a later analysis, previously published TCR beta repertoires from some 640 donors were re-analyzed and high-resolution HLA genotyping was added so that TCR occurrence patterns could be studied. In the later analysis, no new phenotypic data were used to find candidate immune exposures; instead, reliance was placed on TCR beta sequences and their occurrence across donors. An earlier analysis of fewer than 750 of the donors used high-throughput TCR beta sequencing to judge whether each TCR beta V gene segment behaved as functional or pseudogenic. Donor age, sex, ethnicity and CMV serostatus were collected together with the repertoire data. In a later genetic analysis, genome-wide SNP genotypes for 398 of the 666 donors were used, and that subset was treated as a discovery cohort. All discovery cohort repertoires had been generated using a single sequencing platform. Class I and class II HLA loci were covered by the typing at four-digit resolution. Typing coverage differed by locus: A, B, C, DRB1 and DQB1 were typed in about 629-640 donors, DQA1 in roughly 500, DPA1 in over 600, and DPB1 in roughly 450. Because of strong linkage in the cohort, five DR-DQ haplotypes were treated as single units for association and clustering. Among roughly 370 genotyped donors of the cohort, an average of 235,054 unique TCR beta nucleotide sequences were sequenced per donor, 15% to 20% of them non-productive. The paper's findings and limits, for the study overall: A total of 164 TCR beta chains were listed by the study as associated with cytomegalovirus. Across donors, most TCR sequences were observed very rarely, whereas some public TCRs were present in many individuals. In an earlier analysis of some 500 of the donors, most TCR beta V segments were observed in productive rearrangements about 87% or about 30% of the time, broadly matching IMGT annotations. At a false discovery rate of 0.05, a later analysis linked 15,000 to 20,000 TCR beta sequences to specific HLA alleles. In a later analysis, several top co-occurrence clusters were reported to appear linked to parvovirus B19, influenza, CMV and Epstein-Barr virus. In a later analysis, HLA-associated TCR beta chains showed more clonal expansion and lower generation probabilities than non-associated chains that were equally common. CMV serostatus was the only immune exposure information available for the cohort. Most CMV-associated TCR beta chains appeared to be HLA-restricted in a later analysis, and the HLA associations seemed to be driven largely by CMV exposure. According to a later analysis, TCR association rates differed among HLA loci, with DRB1 alleles showing the most associated TCRs and HLA-C alleles showing the fewest. In vitro tests confirmed that a few of the cytomegalovirus-associated TCR beta chains recognize cytomegalovirus antigens. A later genetic analysis reported fewer N-insertions in productive TCRs among donors in an Asian-associated ancestry cluster than the roughly 670-donor mean. A group of highly shared sequence variants was considered likely to be a technical artifact of the sequencing pipeline. A further reported finding was that TCR beta sequences accurately predicted the HLA-A and HLA-B alleles for most subjects in the first cohort. Because counts were too low, around 17 rarely observed V segments, including chromosome 9 orphons, were left out of the earlier analysis of about 620 of the donors. It was suggested by the authors that the approach could potentially be generalized to other disease states and immunological phenotypes. Roughly uniform sequencing depth across donors was assumed in presence/absence analyses, although this assumption may not hold. Correlated functional status among segregating V segments might be attributable to linkage disequilibrium, but an unknown experimental factor could not be ruled out. The classifier was reported to diagnose cytomegalovirus status with high specificity and sensitivity in both the original cohort and the validation cohort. This cohort had only TCR beta chains sequenced, and the lack of alpha or paired-chain data limited which features could be detected. HLA typing was unavailable for some donors at each locus, so association tests used only the typed subset. Some IMGT-functional V segments, including TRBV6-2 and TRBV6-3, could not be distinguished by the 87-base-pair reads and were therefore excluded. When HLA alleles, especially DR and DQ, strongly co-occurred, TCR associations were difficult to assign to individual alleles. An association between a missense DCLRE1C variant and V-gene and J-gene trimming of TCR beta chains was found in a later genetic analysis and replicated in an independent cohort.

Based on the germline V gene (reference sequence), the CDR1 and CDR2 sequences are LNHDA and SQIVND. A distance of 18 bases separates the germline ends of V and J, which lose 5 bases and 1 base respectively. The CDR3 runs 17 residues from the cysteine to the phenylalanine. The only DNA kept is the CDR3, 51 bases in frame from the first base. The cohort consisted of 650 to 850 healthy bone marrow donors. At the time of sampling, all cohort members were nominally healthy, though unrecorded immune exposures were likely present. The donor tested CMV seropositive, placing the donor among the 289 seropositive members of the cohort. A peripheral blood sample was collected from each donor, and TCR beta sequencing was performed on peripheral blood mononuclear cells. The Qiagen DNeasy Blood Extraction Kit was used to extract genomic DNA from the blood cell samples.

Rearrangement joined TRBV19 to TRBJ2-4; a tentative D call is TRBD2 (6 bases match). This TCR was recovered from a woman in her thirties or forties in good health and CMV-seropositive. Sequencing was carried out using PBMCs. The CDR3 here reads CASSSGTALGAKNIQYF. In nucleotide form, the sequence is TGTGCCAGTAGTTCCGGGACTGCTCTCGGGGCCAAAAACATTCAGTACTTC.